This T cell receptor (beta chain) was recovered during a study of T cells in women clearing cervical HPV infection. Germline lookup yields CDR1 SGHRS and CDR2 YFSETQ. Trimming left V 4 bases short and J 2 bases short, with 15 bases between. The length of the CDR3 is 15 residues. As regards this clone: The missing CDR3 end, 3 residues past where the read stops, is filled in from the germline J gene.

Profiled with immunoSEQ multiplex PCR; TCRdb holds only in-frame clones, not every one. In all, the sample yields about 35,000 clones. This sequence joins TRBV5-1 and TRBJ2-5; possibly TRBD2 for D (5 bases). Specimen: blood buffy coat. This TCR was recovered from a woman aged 18 to 75 with a cervical HPV16 infection that either progressed to CIN3+ or cleared (not recorded which). The CDR3 DNA, read in part, is TGCGCCAGCAGCCGCCGCGGACTCCTACAAGAGACC. Translation gives CASSRRGLLQET. The whole CDR3 protein is CASSRRGLLQETQYF.